This entry lists 25 T cell receptor beta chains sequenced from one sample in a study of graft-versus-host responses after intestinal transplantation. Plates contained 200,000 CFSE-labeled responder cells and 200,000 irradiated, violet-dye-labeled stimulator cells. Method: immunoSEQ multiplex PCR; TCRdb's copy keeps in-frame clones and lacks some. The sample holds 13,000 to 15,000 clones, 35% seen once. Sequenced here: alloreactive CD8+ T cells from a mixed lymphocyte reaction culture, sampled before intestinal transplant. Sample subset: CFSE-low proliferating T cells sorted from approximately six-day pre-transplant mixed lymphocyte reaction (GvH or HvG direction). These receptors were taken from a human patient who received an intestinal transplant.

This chain connects TRBV12-5 to TRBJ2-7; a weak D match, TRBD1 (6 bases). This CDR3 region has 12 residues. Per the germline V gene, CDR1 is LGHNT and CDR2 is FRNRAP. Trimming stripped 6 bases from V and 3 bases from J, with 9 bases between. The chain's CDR3 is CASGMTGYEQYF. CDR3 sequence (DNA): TGTGCTAGTGGAATGACAGGCTACGAGCAGTACTTC. The complete variable domain, with remaining parts taken from reference TRBV12-5 and TRBJ2-7, reads DARVTQTPRHKVTEMGQEVTMRCQPILGHNTVFWYRQTMMQGLELLAYFRNRAPLDDSGMPKDRFSAEMPDATLATLKIQPSEPRDSAVYFCASGMTGYEQYFGPGTRLTVT.

The V call is TRBV19, the J call TRBJ1-1; D is perhaps TRBD1 (5 bases). There are 19 residues in the CDR3. Trimming took 0 bases from V and 1 from J, leaving 21 bases between them. Per germline, CDR1 LNHDA and CDR2 SQIVND (reference sequence). The CDR3 sequence: CASSIDLGGLYVGNTEAFF. The CDR3 DNA sequence: TGTGCCAGTAGTATAGATCTGGGGGGTTTGTATGTAGGGAACACTGAAGCTTTCTTT.

Sample share makes this clone medium-sized. This rearrangement joins TRBV14 to TRBJ1-1; 7 bases match TRBD1. Germline CDR1 reads SGHDN; CDR2 reads FVKESK. V was clipped by 4 bases and J by 4 bases; unmatched bases: 3. The CDR3 covers 13 residues. Here the CDR3 reads CASSPTGFTEAFF. The CDR3 nucleotides read TGTGCCAGCAGCCCGACAGGGTTCACTGAAGCTTTCTTT.

This clone showed up just a few times. The CDR3 region is CASGLSRGLTGELFF. The CDR3 nucleotides are TGTGCTAGTGGTTTGTCCCGTGGGCTCACCGGGGAGCTGTTTTTT. J is TRBJ2-2 and V is TRBV12-5; D not certain. The CDR3 loop spans 15 amino acids. V gave up 2 bases and J gave up 4 bases, with 11 bases separating them. CDR1 is LGHNT and CDR2 is FRNRAP in the germline V gene.

CDR3 nucleotides: TGTGCCAGCAGTTTAGGTGGGGGGACCACAGATACGCAGTATTTT. Translated, it gives CASSLGGGTTDTQYF. The genes are TRBV27 and TRBJ2-3, with a possible D match to TRBD2 (6 bases). This CDR3 has 15 residues. Trimming took 2 bases from V and 2 from J, leaving 11 bases between them. CDR1 MNHEY and CDR2 SMNVEV come from the germline V gene (reference sequence).

This chain uses TRBV6-1 with TRBJ1-3, with D hard to call. The CDR3 spans 13 residues. The germline V and J ends were trimmed by 6 bases and 0 bases, with 6 bases remaining between them. Germline CDR1 reads MNHNS; CDR2 reads SASEGT. This chain's CDR3 is CASRESSGNTIYF. The CDR3 DNA reads TGTGCCAGCAGGGAGAGCTCTGGAAACACCATATATTTT.

The V gene is TRBV11-3, the J gene TRBJ2-7; 8 bases are a match to TRBD2. V dropped 3 bases and J dropped 9; count of bases not matched to a gene: 19. The CDR3 is made up of 17 amino acids. Germline V gene sequence: CDR1 SGHNT, CDR2 YENEEA. The chain's CDR3 is CASSLDQRGGTYEGQYF. For the CDR3, the DNA is TGTGCCAGCAGCTTGGACCAACGCGGGGGGACGTACGAGGGGCAGTACTTC.

J is TRBJ1-6 and V is TRBV27; no clear D gene. Germline CDR1 is MNHEY and CDR2 is SMNVEV (reference sequence). Trimming took 8 bases from V and 4 from J, leaving 18 bases between them. The CDR3 totals 16 residues. The CDR3 bases are TGTGCCAGCTGCCCCGGATTTCGGGGATATAATTCACCCCTCCACTTT. It encodes CASCPGFRGYNSPLHF.

The CDR3 DNA reads as TGTGCCAGCAGACAGGGCCCTATAGGCGAGCAGTACTTC. Translating gives CASRQGPIGEQYF. The rearrangement links TRBV7-9 to TRBJ2-7, with a weak D call TRBD1 (6 bases). V dropped 6 bases and J dropped 6 bases, with 15 bases sitting between them. Germline CDR1 SEHNR, CDR2 FQNEAQ (reference sequence). The length of the CDR3 is 13 residues.

The chain carries TRBV4-1 and TRBJ1-1; weak D call: TRBD1 (5 bases). Deletions cut 2 bases from V and 1 base from J, with 17 bases between. The CDR3 totals 17 residues. Germline V lookup: CDR1 MGHRA, CDR2 YSYEKL. CDR3 sequence: CASSQRGTGRGNTEAFF. CDR3 DNA sequence: TGCGCCAGCAGCCAACGCGGGACGGGGCGCGGGAACACTGAAGCTTTCTTT.

CDR3 region: CASSESGAGLDEQYF. In DNA form, the CDR3 reads TGTGCCAGCAGTGAAAGCGGCGCAGGCCTGGACGAGCAGTACTTC. The J gene is TRBJ2-7, the V gene TRBV2; tentative D call: TRBD2 (5 bases). V was cut by 2 bases and J by 5 bases, with 16 bases left in between. From germline, CDR1 is SNHLY and CDR2 FYNNEI. CDR3 length equals 15 residues.

This rearrangement joins TRBV6-6 to TRBJ2-1; tentative D call: TRBD2 (7 bases). The germline V gene encodes CDR1 MNHNY and CDR2 SVGAGI (reference sequence). This CDR3 is 14 amino acids long. V was clipped by 1 base and J by 10 bases, with 14 bases between them. The CDR3 nucleotides read TGTGCCAGCAGTTACTTAGGGGGGGTAGACGAGCAGTTCTTC. Its translation is CASSYLGGVDEQFF.

The chain combines TRBV4-1 with TRBJ1-1, with 8 bases identical to TRBD1. This CDR3 region has 15 residues. The germline V gene has CDR1 MGHRA and CDR2 YSYEKL. The V gene end was trimmed by 0 bases and the J gene end by 6 bases; junction bases not matched to a gene: 6. CDR3 residues: CASSQDRTGSPEAFF. The CDR3 coding sequence is TGCGCCAGCAGCCAAGATCGGACAGGGAGCCCTGAAGCTTTCTTT.

In its sample, this clone was seen a few times. V is TRBV10-3 and J is TRBJ2-3, with D unresolved. The V end was cut by 0 bases, the J end by 4 bases, with 11 bases between. CDR1 is ENHRY and CDR2 is SYGVKD in the germline V gene. The CDR3 covers 15 residues. The CDR3 nucleotides are TGTGCCATCAGTGAGTCGATTTCGGTCGCAGATACGCAGTATTTT. It codes for CAISESISVADTQYF.

The chain employs TRBV6-5 and TRBJ2-3; no clear D gene. CDR1 is MNHEY, CDR2 SVGAGI, per germline. Between the trimmed V and J ends, which lost 7 bases and 5 bases, there was a span of 7 bases. The CDR3 runs 11 residues. CDR3 DNA sequence: TGTGCCAGCACCCTTGGAGATACGCAGTATTTT. Residues: CASTLGDTQYF.

As regards this clone: A junction end diverges from the germline sequence, so it may reflect a read error. This sequence joins TRBV11-2 and TRBJ2-7; maybe TRBD2 (6 bases). This CDR3 region has 15 residues. Germline CDR1 and CDR2: SGHAT and FQNNGV. The CDR3 region is CASSYRGGESYGQYF. CDR3 bases: TGTGCCAGCAGCTATCGAGGCGGGGAATCCTACGGGCAGTACTTC.

This clone was seen more than once but under ten times. The chain is built from TRBV6-5 and TRBJ2-7; 9 nucleotides line up with TRBD2. V was pared by 10 bases and J by 5 bases, with 9 bases of the junction left unmatched. Germline V gene data show CDR1 as MNHEY and CDR2 as SVGAGI. CDR3 length equals 13 residues. In DNA form, the CDR3 reads TGTGCCACCTCCGGGACTAGCCGCGACGAGCAGTACTTC. Protein: CATSGTSRDEQYF.

By proportion, this clone is medium-sized. The V and J genes are TRBV6-5 and TRBJ2-1; TRBD2 matches at 11 bases. J was trimmed by 6 bases and V by 6 bases; bases with no gene match: 7. The CDR3 has 15 residues. The germline V gene encodes CDR1 MNHEY and CDR2 SVGAGI. Here the CDR3 DNA reads TGTGCCAGCAGATCCGGGACTAGCGGTATCAATGAGCAGTTCTTC. It encodes CASRSGTSGINEQFF.

The chain combines TRBV27 with TRBJ2-7; unclear D gene. Trimming pared 5 bases from V and 6 bases from J, leaving 8 bases between. CDR3 length equals 11 residues. Germline V gene lookup returns CDR1 MNHEY and CDR2 SMNVEV (reference sequence). CDR3 loop: CASSNGVEQYF. The CDR3 nucleotides are TGTGCCAGCAGTAATGGAGTCGAGCAGTACTTC.

This clone is medium-sized within its sample. This sequence joins TRBV18 and TRBJ2-7, with a possible D match to TRBD1 (6 bases). The CDR3 covers 13 residues. Germline V gene sequence: CDR1 KGHSH, CDR2 LQKENI. The ends were cut back, 8 bases at V and 3 bases at J, with 14 bases in the middle. CDR3 sequence (DNA): TGTGCCAGCCAGGGGACCGCTGGCTACGAGCAGTACTTC. Amino acids: CASQGTAGYEQYF.

This clone occurred a few times. The V call is TRBV6-1, the J call TRBJ2-1, with unresolved D. Deletions cut 8 bases from V and 5 bases from J, with 7 bases between. The germline CDR1 and CDR2 sequences are MNHNS and SASEGT. CDR3 length: 11 amino acids. CDR3 residues: CASSAHNEQFF. The CDR3 DNA reads as TGTGCCAGCTCGGCCCACAATGAGCAGTTCTTC.

This clone was counted between two and nine times. The rearrangement uses TRBV2 and TRBJ2-1; D gene uncertain. V was shortened by 7 bases and J by 3 bases, with 7 bases between the two germline ends. The CDR3 has 12 amino acids. CDR1 is SNHLY and CDR2 is FYNNEI in the germline V gene. CDR3 in amino acids: CASIGIYNEQFF. The CDR3 nucleotides are TGTGCCAGCATAGGCATCTACAATGAGCAGTTCTTC.

This clone was seen a handful of times. The chain is built from TRBV27 and TRBJ2-1; TRBD1 agrees at 7 bases. The germline gives CDR1 MNHEY, CDR2 SMNVEV (reference sequence). The CDR3 has 15 amino acids. With V trimmed by 2 bases and J by 5 bases, 6 bases remained unmatched. The CDR3 nucleotides read TGTGCCAGCAGTTTAATAGGGGGCAGAGACAATGAGCAGTTCTTC. It is translated as CASSLIGGRDNEQFF.

The V gene is TRBV7-9, the J gene TRBJ1-1; possibly TRBD1 for D (6 bases). The V gene's germline CDR1 is SEHNR and CDR2 FQNEAQ (reference sequence). The CDR3 has 15 amino acids. Trimming cost V 2 bases and J 6 bases, with 16 bases left between them. This CDR3 reads CASSLLAGRGAEAFF. DNA for the CDR3: TGTGCCAGCAGCTTACTTGCGGGCAGGGGAGCTGAAGCTTTCTTT.

The chain uses TRBV2 and TRBJ1-2; D remains ambiguous. The CDR3 is 15 amino acids. V was cut by 1 base and J by 0 bases, with 9 bases left in between. The germline V gene has CDR1 SNHLY and CDR2 FYNNEI. This chain's CDR3 is CASSEGGEANYGYTF. DNA for the CDR3: TGTGCCAGCAGTGAAGGAGGAGAAGCTAACTATGGCTACACCTTC.